The sample holds one count of the clone carrying this T cell receptor (beta chain). Antigen unknown. The sample is drawn from a study of T cell responses to AZD1222 COVID-19 vaccine. Study in general: Analyses pooled second doses at about 4 or about 12 weeks. General study findings and limits: White British ancestry dominated among donors, who included more females, and clonal diversity was possibly underestimated. Reports indicate that nearly half of spike-specific TCRs are directed at unmutated variant regions.

TCRdb keeps only in-frame clones here, not all; method: immunoSEQ multiplex PCR. This table has tens of thousands of clones, around 73% appearing once. The CDR3 has 13 amino acids. V lost 6 bases to trimming and J lost 4 bases, with 12 bases between them. CDR1 is SEHNR, CDR2 FQNEAQ, per germline (reference sequence). This TCR was sampled from an adult in good health. Source: peripheral blood, taken on day 0 of AZD1222 vaccination. The V and J genes are TRBV7-9 and TRBJ1-1; D might be TRBD1 (6 bases). DNA for the CDR3: TGTGCCAGCAGACAGGGCTCAGGCACTGAAGCTTTCTTT. Translated: CASRQGSGTEAFF. The variable domain in full, completed from reference TRBV7-9 and TRBJ1-1, reads DTGVSQNPRHKITKRGQNVTFRCDPISEHNRLYWYRQTLGQGPEFLTYFQNEAQLEKSRLLSDRFSAERPKGSFSTLEIQRTEQGDSAMYLCASRQGSGTEAFFGQGTRLTVV.